These 29 T cell receptor beta chains share one sample of origin, sequenced in a study of blood T cell repertoires in COVID-19. Libraries were prepared by immunoSEQ multiplex PCR; TCRdb keeps only in-frame clonotypes and omits some of them. The sample contains over 150,000 clones, 70% to 80% of which appear only once. Sequencing was performed on PBMCs or T cells enriched from blood (not recorded which). The receptors were gathered from a woman in her 70s in a cohort exposed to, infected with or recovered from COVID-19 (not recorded which).

The rearrangement uses TRBV14 and TRBJ2-1, with TRBD2 matching 10 bases. Losses at the gene ends were 5 bases for V and 4 bases for J; bases not matched to a gene: 5. CDR3 length: 15 residues. The germline gives CDR1 SGHDN, CDR2 FVKESK. DNA for the CDR3: TGTGCCAGCAGCAAAGGGACTAGCGCATACAATGAGCAGTTCTTC. The encoded protein is CASSKGTSAYNEQFF.

This chain uses TRBV7-2 with TRBJ2-1; tentative D call: TRBD2 (5 bases). V was pared by 5 bases and J by 10 bases, with 18 bases between. Germline V gene lookup returns CDR1 SGHTA and CDR2 FQGNSA. This CDR3 is 14 amino acids long. CDR3 in amino acids: CASSPRGLAWEQFF. Written as DNA, the CDR3 is TGTGCCAGCAGCCCCCGGGGTCTAGCCTGGGAGCAGTTCTTC.

V usage is TRBV5-1 and J usage is TRBJ2-3; D possibly corresponds to TRBD1 (6 bases). The CDR3 is 15 amino acids. Trimming took 4 bases from V and 3 from J, leaving 15 bases between them. Germline V lookup: CDR1 SGHRS, CDR2 YFSETQ. The CDR3 region is CASSSRGHTTDTQYF. The CDR3, as DNA: TGCGCCAGCAGCAGTAGGGGACACACGACAGATACGCAGTATTTT.

The table lists this clone with a count of one. The chain carries TRBV5-1 and TRBJ1-1; D gene ambiguous. The germline V gene has CDR1 SGHRS and CDR2 YFSETQ. Trimming removed 4 bases from V and 11 bases from J, with 15 bases in between. There are 12 residues in the CDR3. The chain's CDR3 is CASSRSGDSAFF. As DNA, the CDR3 is TGCGCCAGCAGCCGAAGCGGAGATTCGGCTTTCTTT.

The V gene is TRBV28, the J gene TRBJ1-5, with D tentatively TRBD1 (6 bases). V lost 7 bases to trimming and J lost 4 bases, with 17 bases between them. Germline V gene sequence: CDR1 MDHEN, CDR2 SYDVKM. The CDR3 has 15 residues. CDR3 DNA sequence: TGTGCCAGCATCCTATCGACAGGACCAAATCAGCCCCAGCATTTT. Translating gives CASILSTGPNQPQHF.

The chain carries TRBV14 and TRBJ2-2, with 7 bases fitting TRBD1. V shed 4 bases, J shed 0 bases, and the junction held 5 bases outside the gene matches. The length of the CDR3 is 16 residues. CDR1 is SGHDN, CDR2 FVKESK, per germline. CDR3 bases: TGTGCCAGCAGCCCAAGACAGGGAACGAACACCGGGGAGCTGTTTTTT. It translates to CASSPRQGTNTGELFF.

V and J are TRBV10-3 and TRBJ1-1; D unresolved. The CDR3 consists of 12 residues. Germline loops: CDR1 ENHRY, CDR2 SYGVKD. V was trimmed by 10 bases and J by 1 base, leaving 10 bases between them. CDR3: CATSPQNTEAFF. The DNA for the CDR3 is TGTGCCACCTCGCCACAGAACACTGAAGCTTTCTTT.

The V and J genes are TRBV11-3 and TRBJ2-3; D might be TRBD2 (5 bases). Looked up from germline, CDR1 is SGHNT and CDR2 is YENEEA. The V end was cut by 6 bases, the J end by 2 bases, with 24 bases between. The CDR3 runs 18 residues. CDR3 residues: CASSLEHGVGGFTDTQYF. The CDR3 DNA sequence: TGTGCCAGCAGTCTAGAGCACGGCGTAGGAGGTTTCACAGATACGCAGTATTTT.

The chain couples TRBV5-7 to TRBJ2-7, with TRBD1 matching 12 bases. TRBV5-7 is marked as an open reading frame, function uncertain. V lost 4 bases and J lost 3; bases outside the gene matches: 14. The CDR3 spans 18 residues. The CDR3 coding sequence is TGTGCCAGCAGCCCATCCGGGACAGGGGGCTTCGGTGTCTACGAGCAGTACTTC. Translation: CASSPSGTGGFGVYEQYF.

The chain combines TRBV5-1 with TRBJ2-1, with a possible D match to TRBD1 (6 bases). V was cut by 4 bases and J by 1 base, with 6 bases left in between. This CDR3 has 13 amino acids. CDR1 is SGHRS and CDR2 is YFSETQ in the germline V gene. CDR3 DNA: TGCGCCAGCAGCCAGGGGTCCTACAATGAGCAGTTCTTC. Residues: CASSQGSYNEQFF.

This rearrangement joins TRBV5-6 to TRBJ2-1; 10 nucleotides match TRBD2. Germline CDR1 and CDR2: SGHDT and YYEEEE. V lost 4 bases to trimming and J lost 7 bases; unmatched junction nucleotides: 8. There are 15 residues in the CDR3. The CDR3 loop is CASSGAGGPINEQFF. The CDR3 DNA is TGTGCCAGCAGCGGAGCGGGAGGGCCTATTAATGAGCAGTTCTTC.

The chain links TRBV10-3 to TRBJ1-1; a possible D gene is TRBD1 (5 bases). The CDR3 sequence is 14 residues long. Germline CDR1 ENHRY, CDR2 SYGVKD. V dropped 6 bases and J dropped 3 bases, with 14 bases sitting between them. The CDR3 DNA reads as TGTGCCATCAGATCCTCAGGGACTTACACTGAAGCTTTCTTT. It yields the protein CAIRSSGTYTEAFF.

This chain connects TRBV30 to TRBJ1-1; D is possibly TRBD1 (6 bases). The germline gives CDR1 GTSNPN, CDR2 SVGIG (reference sequence). The length of the CDR3 is 15 residues. Trimming pared 2 bases from V and 0 bases from J, leaving 13 bases between. In DNA, the CDR3 is TGTGCCTGGAGTCACCAGGACAGTTTGAACACTGAAGCTTTCTTT. The encoded protein is CAWSHQDSLNTEAFF.

The rearrangement joins TRBV5-1 to TRBJ1-1, with D possibly TRBD1 on 5 matching bases. Germline CDR1 SGHRS, CDR2 YFSETQ. V lost 4 bases and J 0 bases, leaving 7 bases between the germline ends. This CDR3 spans 13 amino acids. CDR3 residues: CASSRQLNTEAFF. CDR3 bases: TGCGCCAGCAGCCGACAGCTGAACACTGAAGCTTTCTTT. The complete variable domain, with remaining parts taken from reference TRBV5-1 and TRBJ1-1, reads KAGVTQTPRYLIKTRGQQVTLSCSPISGHRSVSWYQQTPGQGLQFLFEYFSETQRNKGNFPGRFSGRQFSNSRSEMNVSTLELGDSALYLCASSRQLNTEAFFGQGTRLTVV.

This chain joins TRBV2 and TRBJ1-2; 9 bases agree with TRBD1. V lost 6 bases and J lost 8; bases outside the gene matches: 7. The CDR3 has 13 amino acids. Germline CDR1 and CDR2: SNHLY and FYNNEI. The CDR3 region has the DNA TGTGCCAGCAGAAAAGGACAGGGGAACGGCTACACCTTC. Protein sequence: CASRKGQGNGYTF.

This sequence joins TRBV6-5 and TRBJ2-3, with 8 positions matching TRBD2. The V segment lost 0 bases and the J segment 4 bases; nucleotides outside the gene matches: 6. The CDR3 runs to 16 residues. Germline loops: CDR1 MNHEY, CDR2 SVGAGI. CDR3 loop: CASSYSGAGDADTQYF. DNA of the CDR3: TGTGCCAGCAGTTACTCCGGAGCGGGAGATGCAGATACGCAGTATTTT.

The chain combines TRBV24-1 with TRBJ1-2, with 8 bases aligning to TRBD1. The CDR3 is 15 amino acids. Germline loops: CDR1 KGHDR, CDR2 SFDVKD. With V trimmed by 3 bases and J by 4 bases, 6 bases remained unmatched. For the CDR3, the DNA is TGTGCCACCAGTGATCCGACAGGGGACGGCTATGGCTACACCTTC. Its protein product is CATSDPTGDGYGYTF.

The chain is built from TRBV28 and TRBJ1-5; 7 bases fit TRBD1. CDR3 size: 15 residues. The V and J ends lost 5 bases and 2 bases, in that order; junction bases with no gene match: 6. The germline V gene encodes CDR1 MDHEN and CDR2 SYDVKM. The CDR3 region is CASSERGLGNQPQHF. The CDR3 DNA follows: TGTGCCAGCAGTGAGAGGGGGCTCGGCAATCAGCCCCAGCATTTT.

The V and J genes are TRBV7-9 and TRBJ2-5; weak D call: TRBD1 (6 bases). Germline V gene sequence: CDR1 SEHNR, CDR2 FQNEAQ (reference sequence). The CDR3 runs 13 residues. The V end lost 4 bases, the J end lost 3 bases, and 9 bases lay between the germline ends. CDR3: CASSYAGEETQYF. The DNA of the CDR3 is TGTGCCAGCAGCTACGCAGGGGAAGAGACCCAGTACTTC.

This CDR3 reads CASSPREGLYEKLFF. As DNA, the CDR3 is TGTGCCAGTAGTCCCAGGGAGGGCCTCTATGAAAAACTGTTTTTT. This chain uses TRBV19 with TRBJ1-4, with D perhaps TRBD1 (5 bases). V lost 5 bases and J lost 6, with 16 bases in between. The CDR3 runs to 15 residues. CDR1 is LNHDA, CDR2 SQIVND, per germline (reference sequence).

The chain combines TRBV28 with TRBJ1-6; TRBD1 might be the D (5 bases). The CDR3 runs 13 residues. CDR1 is MDHEN and CDR2 is SYDVKM in the germline V gene. Trimming left V 2 bases short and J 10 bases short, with 9 bases between. CDR3 nucleotides: TGTGCCAGCAGTTTAGACAGCTGGTCACCCCTCCACTTT. Translating it yields CASSLDSWSPLHF.

The CDR3 region has the DNA TGTGCCAGCAGTTTAGGCGGCCGAGCTAACTATGGCTACACCTTC. It yields the protein CASSLGGRANYGYTF. The chain links TRBV28 to TRBJ1-2; D gene ambiguous. The CDR3 sequence is 15 residues long. Germline loops: CDR1 MDHEN, CDR2 SYDVKM. The V end lost 2 bases, the J end lost 0 bases, and 10 bases lay between the germline ends.

The chain is built from TRBV5-1 and TRBJ1-4; no clear D gene. Trimming shortened V by 0 bases and J by 1 base, and 7 bases separated the two germline ends. The CDR3 is 15 residues long. The germline CDR1 and CDR2 sequences are SGHRS and YFSETQ. The CDR3 DNA sequence: TGCGCCAGCAGCTTGGCCGGGATAACTAATGAAAAACTGTTTTTT. Its protein is CASSLAGITNEKLFF.

This clone was counted many times. V usage is TRBV2 and J usage is TRBJ2-1; no firm D call. Germline lookup yields CDR1 SNHLY and CDR2 FYNNEI. This CDR3 is built from 13 residues. Trimming shortened V by 3 bases and J by 4 bases, and 7 bases separated the two germline ends. The CDR3 nucleotides read TGTGCCAGCAGTGATAACGGGTACAATGAGCAGTTCTTC. Translated: CASSDNGYNEQFF.

This rearrangement joins TRBV5-1 to TRBJ2-5; possible D gene TRBD2, 5 bases. In germline, CDR1 is SGHRS, CDR2 YFSETQ. The length of the CDR3 is 15 residues. The V gene lost 4 bases and the J gene lost 5 bases, with 18 bases spanning the gap. The CDR3 DNA reads as TGCGCCAGCAGCCTCAACGCAGGAGGAGAGGAGACCCAGTACTTC. It is translated as CASSLNAGGEETQYF.

The rearrangement uses TRBV4-3 and TRBJ2-3; the D gene is possibly TRBD1 (5 bases). The V end lost 1 base, the J end lost 5 bases, and 7 bases lay between the germline ends. The length of the CDR3 is 13 residues. Germline CDR1 reads LGHNA; CDR2 reads YSLEER. This CDR3 reads CASSQAQGDTQYF. Written as DNA, the CDR3 is TGCGCCAGCAGCCAAGCGCAGGGAGATACGCAGTATTTT.

Comments on this clone: Mismatch with germline at one junction end may stem from a read error. The rearrangement uses TRBV7-9 and TRBJ2-7, with 8 bases fitting TRBD1. From germline, CDR1 is SEHNR and CDR2 FQNEAQ (reference sequence). The CDR3 is made up of 15 amino acids. CDR3 region: CASGLDRGVDYEQYF. CDR3 DNA: TGTGCCAGCGGCTTAGACAGGGGAGTTGACTACGAGCAGTACTTC.

The chain is built from TRBV29-1 and TRBJ1-2; TRBD1 is a possible D gene (6 bases). The CDR3 is 11 amino acids. Trimming stripped 8 bases from V and 8 bases from J, with 15 bases between. Germline V gene sequence: CDR1 SQVTM, CDR2 ANQGSEA. CDR3 nucleotide sequence: TGCAGCTCAAGGGGGGGGAGAGGCTACACCTTC. Translation gives CSSRGGRGYTF.

A remark on this clone: Other nucleotide sequences from this sample produce the same CDR3. Here the CDR3 reads CASSLGTSTGELFF. The CDR3 nucleotides read TGCGCCAGCAGCTTGGGGACTAGCACCGGGGAGCTGTTTTTT. The chain has TRBV5-1 and TRBJ2-2; 7 bases map to TRBD2. J gave up 4 bases and V 0 bases, and 0 bases lay outside the gene matches. The CDR3 sequence is 14 residues long. From germline, CDR1 is SGHRS and CDR2 YFSETQ.